Shown below are 24 T cell receptor beta chains from a single sample sequenced in a study of CD8 T cells in Susac syndrome. After extraction with the RNeasy kit, about 0.5 to 1 ug of the RNA was reverse transcribed using random hexamers. MiXCR, applied by TCRdb to the immunoSEQ multiplex PCR reads, yields one record per CDR3 protein. The table lists around 190,000 distinct CDR3 sequences, about 95% of them singletons, with about 0.1% in the top ten. Material: CD4+ T cells from PBMCs. Receptors were obtained from a human donor in good health.

The chain has TRBV30 and TRBJ2-1; D gene unclear. The CDR3 has 14 residues. The V end lost 0 bases, the J end lost 0 bases, and 6 bases lay between the germline ends. CDR1 is GTSNPN and CDR2 is SVGIG in the germline V gene (reference sequence). CDR3 in amino acids: CAWSVRSSYNEQFF. CDR3 in DNA: TGTGCCTGGAGTGTCCGGAGCTCCTACAATGAGCAGTTCTTC.

This clonotype was picked up one time. The CDR3 here is CASSVAGAGANVLTF. CDR3 DNA sequence: TGTGCCAGTAGTGTAGCGGGAGCTGGGGCCAACGTCCTGACTTTC. The chain is built from TRBV19 and TRBJ2-6, with TRBD2 identical over 9 bases. Germline CDR1 LNHDA, CDR2 SQIVND (reference sequence). The CDR3 contains 15 residues. The ends lost 5 bases at V and 2 bases at J; junction bases unmatched: 1. Full variable domain (outside the CDR3, taken from reference TRBV19 and TRBJ2-6): DGGITQSPKYLFRKEGQNVTLSCEQNLNHDAMYWYRQDPGQGLRLIYYSQIVNDFQKGDIAEGYSVSREKKESFPLTVTSAQKNPTAFYLCASSVAGAGANVLTFGAGSRLTVL.

The rearrangement uses TRBV20-1 and TRBJ2-5; the D gene is possibly TRBD2 (5 bases). V dropped 2 bases and J dropped 5 bases, with 15 bases sitting between them. CDR3 size: 14 residues. Germline CDR1 is DFQATT and CDR2 is SNEGSKA (reference sequence). DNA of the CDR3: TGCAGTGCTAGATTTCTAGCTGGGCCTGAGACCCAGTACTTC. Encoded protein: CSARFLAGPETQYF.

This clonotype was picked up one time. The V gene is TRBV19, the J gene TRBJ2-1; 7 bases map to TRBD2. CDR3 length: 15 amino acids. CDR1 is LNHDA and CDR2 is SQIVND in the germline V gene (reference sequence). Trimming removed 3 bases from V and 8 bases from J; junction bases left unmatched: 10. For the CDR3, the DNA is TGTGCCAGTAGTATTAGGGAGCGGGGCGACTATGAGCAGTTCTTC. Translation: CASSIRERGDYEQFF.

The gene calls are TRBV20-1 and TRBJ2-1, with 10 bases lining up with TRBD2. There are 15 residues in the CDR3. V was pared by 1 base and J by 4 bases, with 4 bases of the junction left unmatched. Germline CDR1 DFQATT, CDR2 SNEGSKA (reference sequence). CDR3 coding DNA: TGCAGTGCTAGAGCGCTAGCGGGAGAGTACAATGAGCAGTTCTTC. It encodes CSARALAGEYNEQFF.

The V gene is TRBV20-1, the J gene TRBJ2-2, with 9 nucleotides matching TRBD2. The CDR3 is 16 residues long. V gave up 0 bases and J gave up 5 bases; unmatched junction bases: 7. CDR1 and CDR2 from the germline V gene are DFQATT and SNEGSKA (reference sequence). In DNA form, the CDR3 reads TGCAGTGCTAGAGATATCGCGGGAGGGGGAACCGGGGAGCTGTTTTTT. Amino acids: CSARDIAGGGTGELFF.

The chain is built from TRBV4-3 and TRBJ2-7; D not certain. Trimming removed 3 bases from V and 4 bases from J, with 7 bases in between. The CDR3 totals 12 residues. Germline V CDR1 and CDR2: LGHNA, YSLEER. The CDR3 DNA reads as TGCGCCAGCAGCCATATTGGTTACGAGCAGTACTTC. It encodes CASSHIGYEQYF.

The table lists this clonotype with a count of one. The CDR3 sequence is CASSTLSGNEQYF. The DNA of the CDR3 is TGTGCCAGCAGTACCCTTAGCGGCAACGAGCAGTACTTC. The chain couples TRBV27 to TRBJ2-7; tentatively, D is TRBD2 (6 bases). The CDR3 has 13 residues. The V gene lost 5 bases and the J gene lost 5 bases, with 13 bases spanning the gap. The germline gives CDR1 MNHEY, CDR2 SMNVEV (reference sequence).

A word on this clonotype: One end of the junction is discordant with germline, which a read error may explain. V gene TRBV30 combines with J gene TRBJ1-1; the D gene is possibly TRBD1 (5 bases). Per germline, CDR1 GTSNPN and CDR2 SVGIG (reference sequence). There are 15 residues in the CDR3. This chain's CDR3 is CAWRLLLKGNAEAFF. The CDR3 bases are TGTGCCTGGAGACTGTTATTGAAGGGGAACGCTGAAGCTTTCTTT.

The CDR3 here is CASKRDFSYNEQFF. CDR3 coding DNA: TGTGCCAGCAAACGGGACTTCTCCTACAATGAGCAGTTCTTC. The chain employs TRBV28 and TRBJ2-1, with a possible D match to TRBD2 (6 bases). The V end was cut by 7 bases, the J end by 0 bases, with 10 bases between. CDR3 length: 14 amino acids. Per germline, CDR1 MDHEN and CDR2 SYDVKM.

The V and J genes are TRBV28 and TRBJ2-1; perhaps TRBD2 as D (5 bases). Trimming left V 9 bases short and J 12 bases short, with 15 bases between. CDR1 MDHEN and CDR2 SYDVKM come from the germline V gene. The CDR3 runs to 11 residues. The CDR3, as DNA: TGTGCCAGTGCACTAGTTTCAGGGCAGTTCTTC. It yields the protein CASALVSGQFF.

V gene TRBV20-1 combines with J gene TRBJ2-6; TRBD1 matches 8 bases. J lost 0 bases, V lost 6 bases, and 10 bases had no gene match. The CDR3 sequence is 17 residues long. Germline V lookup: CDR1 DFQATT, CDR2 SNEGSKA (reference sequence). The CDR3 coding sequence is TGCAGTGCAAAGGACAGGGCTTCCCTCTCTGGGGCCAACGTCCTGACTTTC. This translates into CSAKDRASLSGANVLTF.

The rearrangement joins TRBV25-1 to TRBJ2-3, with D perhaps TRBD2 (6 bases). The CDR3 is 13 amino acids. Looked up from germline, CDR1 is MGHDK and CDR2 is SYGVNS. V was cut by 2 bases and J by 9 bases, with 12 bases left in between. The CDR3: CASSEPGVSTQYF. CDR3 sequence (DNA): TGTGCCAGCAGTGAACCGGGAGTATCCACGCAGTATTTT.

The gene calls are TRBV4-3 and TRBJ2-1; TRBD2 is a possible D gene (5 bases). The CDR3 extends over 17 amino acids. V lost 1 base to trimming and J lost 0 bases, with 13 bases between them. Germline CDR1 reads LGHNA; CDR2 reads YSLEER. Here the CDR3 reads CASSQVGVGSSYNEQFF. CDR3 in DNA: TGCGCCAGCAGCCAAGTTGGGGTTGGGAGCTCCTACAATGAGCAGTTCTTC.

This chain uses TRBV29-1 with TRBJ1-1, with D possibly being TRBD1 (6 bases). Deletions cut 5 bases from V and 2 bases from J, with 12 bases between. Looked up from germline, CDR1 is SQVTM and CDR2 is ANQGSEA. CDR3 length equals 13 residues. The CDR3 is CSVCKGGNTEAFF. Here the CDR3 DNA reads TGCAGCGTTTGTAAGGGGGGAAACACTGAAGCTTTCTTT.

The rearrangement links TRBV7-2 to TRBJ2-1; D uncertain. V lost 4 bases, J lost 0 bases, and 10 bases lay in between. Germline loops: CDR1 SGHTA, CDR2 FQGNSA. This CDR3 spans 15 amino acids. In DNA form, the CDR3 reads TGTGCCAGCAGCTCGAAACTGAGCTCCTACAATGAGCAGTTCTTC. It specifies CASSSKLSSYNEQFF.

The V gene is TRBV29-1, the J gene TRBJ2-5; D is possibly TRBD1 or TRBD2 (5 bases each). V was trimmed by 7 bases and J by 4 bases, leaving 13 bases between them. The CDR3 length is 12 residues. The germline gives CDR1 SQVTM, CDR2 ANQGSEA. CDR3 residues: CSAGDPAETQYF. The CDR3 DNA reads as TGCAGCGCTGGGGACCCGGCAGAGACCCAGTACTTC.

The V call is TRBV19, the J call TRBJ2-5, with 9 nucleotides matching TRBD1. CDR3 length: 15 amino acids. Germline values: CDR1 LNHDA, CDR2 SQIVND (reference sequence). With 3 bases clipped from V and 3 bases from J, the junction kept 5 bases outside the gene matches. CDR3 amino acids: CASSILGDREETQYF. DNA of the CDR3: TGTGCCAGTAGTATTTTAGGGGACAGGGAAGAGACCCAGTACTTC. Full variable domain (missing parts from reference TRBV19 and TRBJ2-5): DGGITQSPKYLFRKEGQNVTLSCEQNLNHDAMYWYRQDPGQGLRLIYYSQIVNDFQKGDIAEGYSVSREKKESFPLTVTSAQKNPTAFYLCASSILGDREETQYFGPGTRLLVL.

The rearrangement uses TRBV20-1 and TRBJ2-1; a weak D match, TRBD1 (5 bases). The germline V and J ends were trimmed by 5 bases and 2 bases, with 10 bases remaining between them. CDR3 length: 13 residues. Germline values: CDR1 DFQATT, CDR2 SNEGSKA (reference sequence). CDR3: CSADSDTYNEQFF. As DNA, the CDR3 is TGCAGTGCTGACTCGGACACCTACAATGAGCAGTTCTTC.

The table lists this clonotype with a count of one. The chain carries TRBV20-1 and TRBJ2-1; D is unclear. The CDR3 loop spans 12 amino acids. Germline CDR1 DFQATT, CDR2 SNEGSKA (reference sequence). Trimming cost V 5 bases and J 4 bases, with 9 bases left between them. The CDR3 DNA is TGCAGTGCTGAACTTATATACAATGAGCAGTTCTTC. Its translation: CSAELIYNEQFF.

V usage is TRBV20-1 and J usage is TRBJ2-1; 8 bases are shared with TRBD1. The CDR3 consists of 14 residues. J was trimmed by 7 bases and V by 5 bases; bases with no gene match: 10. Germline CDR1 reads DFQATT; CDR2 reads SNEGSKA (reference sequence). Written as DNA, the CDR3 is TGCAGTGCTCACAGTTGGACAGGGTTGAATGAGCAGTTCTTC. Its translation is CSAHSWTGLNEQFF.

The chain combines TRBV5-1 with TRBJ2-5; D is uncertain. This CDR3 is 12 amino acids long. Per germline, CDR1 SGHRS and CDR2 YFSETQ. Trimming stripped 4 bases from V and 1 base from J, with 5 bases between. DNA of the CDR3: TGCGCCAGCAGCAACGGCCAAGAGACCCAGTACTTC. Residues: CASSNGQETQYF.

The V and J genes are TRBV15 and TRBJ2-7; 9 bases align to TRBD2. The ends lost 1 base at V and 0 bases at J; junction bases unmatched: 4. Germline lookup yields CDR1 LNHNV and CDR2 YYDKDF (reference sequence). The CDR3 length is 16 residues. The CDR3 sequence is CATSRGLAGASYEQYF. CDR3 in DNA: TGTGCCACCAGCAGAGGGTTAGCGGGAGCCTCCTACGAGCAGTACTTC.

A few counts support this clonotype. This chain uses TRBV20-1 with TRBJ2-7; tentative D call: TRBD2 (6 bases). Germline V CDR1 and CDR2: DFQATT, SNEGSKA (reference sequence). With 5 bases removed from V and 1 base from J, the gap between germline ends came to 15 bases. The CDR3 runs 14 residues. The CDR3 DNA is TGCAGTGCTCCTGGGGGGTTAGGGTCCTACGAGCAGTACTTC. It is translated as CSAPGGLGSYEQYF.